These T cell receptor beta chains were read from a single sample in a study of CD8 T cells in ankylosing spondylitis. TCRdb reanalysed the 5' RACE reads using MiXCR and keeps one entry per CDR3 protein. The table records 200,000 to 250,000 distinct CDR3 sequences, roughly 8% of them present only once. Sequencing used blood, either unsorted or a sorted T cell fraction (not recorded which). These receptors were collected from a female donor with ankylosing spondylitis or in good health (not recorded which). Each CDR3 is given with its conserved first and last residue. The order of the fields is clone size, J gene, D gene, V gene, CDR3 DNA, CDR3 protein. A D gene is named only where the DNA matches it firmly. Clone size is not always given. Where it is, it says once, few, many or a class for expanded clones.

many,TRBJ2-7,.,TRBV20-1,TGCAGTGCTCTTACGGGGATTAACTACGAGCAGTACTTC,CSALTGINYEQYF
many,TRBJ2-2,TRBD1,TRBV9,TGTGCCAGCAGCGTAGGGGTGACAGGGGTCACCGGGGAGCTGTTTTTT,CASSVGVTGVTGELFF
many,TRBJ2-1,TRBD2,TRBV7-2,TGTGCCAGCAGCCACGGGACTAGCGGATTCGATGAGCAGTTCTTC,CASSHGTSGFDEQFF
many,TRBJ2-2,TRBD1,TRBV5-4,TGTGCCAGCAGCCGCGCGGACAGGGGCTTGGGCGGGGAGCTGTTTTTT,CASSRADRGLGGELFF
many,TRBJ1-5,TRBD1,TRBV20-1,TGCAGTGCTAGGGGGACAGACAATCAGCCCCAGCATTTT,CSARGTDNQPQHF
many,TRBJ2-7,.,TRBV29-1,TGCAGCGTTGAAGAGACAGGTTACGAGCAGTACTTC,CSVEETGYEQYF
many,TRBJ2-7,TRBD2,TRBV20-1,TGCAGTGCTAGAGGGCCTGACGGGAGGGCCCCCTACGAGCAGTACTTC,CSARGPDGRAPYEQYF
.,TRBJ1-5,.,TRBV7-2,TGTGCCAGCAGCCTGGGGGGGAGGAACAATCAGCCCCAGCATTTT,CASSLGGRNNQPQHF
.,TRBJ2-7,TRBD2,TRBV20-1,TGCAGTGCTACTAGCGGACTCTACGAGCAGTACTTC,CSATSGLYEQYF
many,TRBJ2-7,.,TRBV6-1,TGTGCCAGCAGTGAAGTCAGGGACACCAACTACGAGCAGTACTTC,CASSEVRDTNYEQYF
.,TRBJ2-2,.,TRBV7-2,TGTGCCAGCAGCCCCTCGGCAGGGTACACCGGGGAGCTGTTTTTT,CASSPSAGYTGELFF
once,TRBJ2-2,TRBD1,TRBV30,TGTGCCTGGAAGACTGGGACAGGGGGCCGGGAGCTGTTTTTT,CAWKTGTGGRELFF
many,TRBJ1-1,TRBD1,TRBV7-3,TGTGCCAGCAGCCCCCGTGGCGGACAGGGGAACACTGAAGCTTTCTTT,CASSPRGGQGNTEAFF
.,TRBJ2-6,.,TRBV11-2,TGTGCCAGCAGCTTCGGGCGACGGGATAGCTCTGGGGCCAACGTCCTGACTTTC,CASSFGRRDSSGANVLTF
.,TRBJ2-1,.,TRBV27,TGTGCCAGCAGGGACTGGACCTACAATGAGCAGTTCTTC,CASRDWTYNEQFF
few,TRBJ2-3,TRBD1,TRBV12-3/TRBV12-4,TGTGCCAGCAGGTCCGGACAGGGGGGAACAGATACGCAGTATTTT,CASRSGQGGTDTQYF
many,TRBJ1-4,.,TRBV12-3/TRBV12-4,TGTGCCAGCAGCCGCATGGTCGGGATCCTTGCAACTAATGAAAAACTGTTTTTT,CASSRMVGILATNEKLFF
many,TRBJ2-3,.,TRBV29-1,TGCAGCGCAAATCAGGCGGTGGGCACAGATACGCAGTATTTT,CSANQAVGTDTQYF
few,TRBJ2-5,.,TRBV15,TGTGCCACCAGCAGAGATAGGGTCCGGGACATATACGGGACCCAGTACTTC,CATSRDRVRDIYGTQYF
many,TRBJ2-3,TRBD2,TRBV6-5,TGTGCCAGCAGTTACGGGACTAGCGGTACAGATACGCAGTATTTT,CASSYGTSGTDTQYF
many,TRBJ2-7,.,TRBV7-2,TGTGCCAGCAGCTTGGTACAGGCTAACGAGCAGTACTTC,CASSLVQANEQYF
many,TRBJ1-1,TRBD1,TRBV7-2,TGTGCCAGCAGCTTCCCCAGGGGGGGAGGGTTCACTGAAGCTTTCTTT,CASSFPRGGGFTEAFF
many,TRBJ2-2,.,TRBV7-9,TGTGCCAGCAGCCTAGATACGGATCCGGGGTCCGGGGAGCTGTTTTTT,CASSLDTDPGSGELFF
many,TRBJ2-1,TRBD2,TRBV20-1,TGCAGTGCTAGAGATCGGGCGGGAGGGATAGACAATGAGCAGTTCTTC,CSARDRAGGIDNEQFF
many,TRBJ2-3,TRBD2,TRBV12-3/TRBV12-4,TGTGCCAGCAGTTTAAAGACTAGCGGATTCCCGACAGATACGCAGTATTTT,CASSLKTSGFPTDTQYF
many,TRBJ1-1,TRBD1,TRBV5-6,TGTGCCAGCAGCGCCACAGGGGAACGGACTGAAGCTTTCTTT,CASSATGERTEAFF
many,TRBJ2-3,TRBD1,TRBV27,TGTGCCAGCAGTCCTTTACAGGGGGCAGATACGCAGTATTTT,CASSPLQGADTQYF
.,TRBJ2-7,TRBD2,TRBV7-2,TGTGCCAGCAGCCAGTGGGCGGGAGCACCCCCCTACGAGCAGTACTTC,CASSQWAGAPPYEQYF
many,TRBJ2-1,.,TRBV20-1,TGCAGGGTGGCGAAGACCAGCTCCTACAATGAGCAGTTCTTC,CRVAKTSSYNEQFF